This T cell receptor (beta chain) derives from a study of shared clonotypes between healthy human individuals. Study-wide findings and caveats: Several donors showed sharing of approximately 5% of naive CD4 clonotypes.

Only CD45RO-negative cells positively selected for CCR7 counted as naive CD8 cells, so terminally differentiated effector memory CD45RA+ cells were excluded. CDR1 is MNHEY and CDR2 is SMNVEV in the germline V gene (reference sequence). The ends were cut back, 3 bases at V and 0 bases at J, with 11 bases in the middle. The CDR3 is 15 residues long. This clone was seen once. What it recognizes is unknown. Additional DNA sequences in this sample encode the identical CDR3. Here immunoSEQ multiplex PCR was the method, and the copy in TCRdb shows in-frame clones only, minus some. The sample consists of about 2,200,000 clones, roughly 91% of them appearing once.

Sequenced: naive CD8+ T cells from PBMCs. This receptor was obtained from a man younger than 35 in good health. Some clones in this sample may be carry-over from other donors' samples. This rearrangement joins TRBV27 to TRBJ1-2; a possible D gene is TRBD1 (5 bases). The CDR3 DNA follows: TGTGCCAGCAGTTTTGTAGGGACGGCTAACTATGGCTACACCTTC. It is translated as CASSFVGTANYGYTF.